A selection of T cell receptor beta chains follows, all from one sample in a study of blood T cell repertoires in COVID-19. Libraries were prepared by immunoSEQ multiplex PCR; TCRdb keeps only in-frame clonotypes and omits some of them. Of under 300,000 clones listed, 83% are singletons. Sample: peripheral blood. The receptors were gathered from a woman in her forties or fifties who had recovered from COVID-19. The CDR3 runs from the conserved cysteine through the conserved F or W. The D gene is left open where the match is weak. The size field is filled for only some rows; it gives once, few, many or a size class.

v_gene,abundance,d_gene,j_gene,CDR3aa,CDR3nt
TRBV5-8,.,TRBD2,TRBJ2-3,CASSFGGGASDTQYF,TGTGCCAGCAGCTTTGGCGGGGGGGCATCAGATACGCAGTATTTT
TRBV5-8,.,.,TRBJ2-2,CASTIGLAHSGELFF,TGTGCCAGTACCATCGGGCTAGCGCATTCGGGGGAGCTGTTTTTT
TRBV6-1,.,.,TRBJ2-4,CASSEALTGNIQYF,TGTGCCAGCAGTGAGGCTTTGACAGGAAACATTCAGTACTTC
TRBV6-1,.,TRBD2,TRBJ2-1,CASSEALTGGPVYEQFF,TGTGCCAGCAGTGAAGCTTTAACGGGAGGGCCGGTTTATGAGCAGTTCTTC
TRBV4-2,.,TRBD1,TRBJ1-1,CASSSTGGSLGGTEAFF,TGTGCCAGCAGCTCAACAGGGGGCAGTCTCGGGGGCACTGAAGCTTTCTTT
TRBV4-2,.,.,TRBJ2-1,CASSSGVGGDNEQFF,TGTGCCAGCAGCTCCGGGGTGGGGGGAGACAATGAGCAGTTCTTC
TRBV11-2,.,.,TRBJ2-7,CASSLVAGESYEQYF,TGTGCCAGCAGCTTAGTGGCAGGGGAGTCCTACGAGCAGTACTTC
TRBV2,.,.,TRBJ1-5,CASSPERHQPQHF,TGTGCCAGCAGCCCCGAGAGGCATCAGCCCCAGCATTTT
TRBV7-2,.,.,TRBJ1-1,CASSLQGSEVAFF,TGTGCCAGCAGCTTGCAGGGGTCAGAAGTGGCTTTCTTT
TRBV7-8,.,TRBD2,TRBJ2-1,CASSLAQRELDEQFF,TGTGCCAGCAGCTTGGCCCAGCGGGAGTTGGATGAGCAGTTCTTC
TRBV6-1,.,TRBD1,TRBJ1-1,CASSELTGDTEAFF,TGTGCCAGCAGTGAACTGACAGGGGACACTGAAGCTTTCTTT
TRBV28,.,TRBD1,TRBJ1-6,CASSRQGASYNSPLHF,TGTGCCAGCAGCAGACAGGGGGCGTCCTATAATTCACCCCTCCACTTT
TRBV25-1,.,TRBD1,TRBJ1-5,CASSEQQGNQPQHF,TGTGCCAGCAGTGAGCAACAGGGGAATCAGCCCCAGCATTTT
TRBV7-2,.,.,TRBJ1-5,CASSPRGGWRGEPQHF,TGTGCCAGCAGTCCCCGCGGAGGGTGGAGGGGAGAACCCCAGCATTTT
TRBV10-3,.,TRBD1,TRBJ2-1,CASGQEYNEQFF,TGTGCCAGTGGACAGGAGTACAATGAGCAGTTCTTC
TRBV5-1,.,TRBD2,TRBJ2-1,CASSLRTSGHNNEQFF,TGCGCCAGCAGCTTACGGACTAGCGGGCATAACAATGAGCAGTTCTTC
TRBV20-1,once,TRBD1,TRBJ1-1,CSASSAGTVNTEAFF,TGCAGTGCTAGTTCGGCCGGGACAGTCAACACTGAAGCTTTCTTT
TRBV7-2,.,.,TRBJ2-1,CASSLLPRGLGDEQFF,TGTGCCAGCAGCTTACTTCCGCGGGGCCTGGGCGATGAGCAGTTCTTC
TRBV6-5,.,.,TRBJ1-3,CASSQGGNTIYF,TGTGCCAGCAGCCAGGGGGGAAACACCATATATTTT
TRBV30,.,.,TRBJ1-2,CAWFGRNLYGYTF,TGTGCCTGGTTTGGGAGAAACCTCTATGGCTACACCTTC
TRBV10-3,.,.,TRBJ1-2,CAISEREGGYTF,TGTGCCATCAGTGAACGTGAGGGTGGCTACACCTTC
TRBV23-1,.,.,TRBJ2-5,CASSQFQAEDQETQYF,TGCGCCAGCAGTCAATTCCAGGCGGAGGACCAAGAGACCCAGTACTTC